This is a list of T cell receptor beta chains from one sample in a study of cytomegalovirus exposure and HLA in healthy donors. Here immunoSEQ multiplex PCR was the method, and the copy in TCRdb shows in-frame clones only, minus some. The repertoire holds 75,000 to 80,000 clones, with about three quarters as singletons. Sequencing was carried out using PBMCs. These receptors originate from a male donor in good health and CMV-seropositive. The CDR3 runs from the conserved cysteine through the conserved F or W. D genes are given only for firm matches. Where a row states a size, it is once, few, many or the class of an expanded clone; other rows omit it.

J gene | V gene | D gene | clone size | CDR3 DNA | CDR3 protein
TRBJ2-5 | TRBV5-4 | TRBD2 | NA | TGTGCCAGCAGCGTTCAGCGGGGGGGCCAAGAGACCCAGTACTTC | CASSVQRGGQETQYF
TRBJ2-1 | TRBV6-1 | NA | NA | TGTGCCAGCCGGGTAAACAATGAGCAGTTCTTC | CASRVNNEQFF
TRBJ2-5 | TRBV18 | TRBD1 | NA | TGTGCCAGCAAAGGGACAGGGACCTCGGGGGAGCAGTACTTC | CASKGTGTSGEQYF
TRBJ1-1 | TRBV5-1 | NA | NA | TGCGCCAGCAGCTTGGTGGGGGGGCAAGAGGTTGAAGCTTTCTTT | CASSLVGGQEVEAFF
TRBJ2-1 | TRBV19 | NA | NA | TGTGCCAGTAGCGACACAGTGAAAGGCTCAAATGAGCAGTTCTTC | CASSDTVKGSNEQFF
TRBJ2-7 | TRBV4-3 | NA | NA | TGCGCCAGCAGCCAAGACGCAGGGGCGGTCGAGCAGTACTTC | CASSQDAGAVEQYF
TRBJ2-1 | TRBV9 | TRBD2 | NA | TGTGCCAGCAGCGGGACTAGCGGCTCCTACAATGAGCAGTTCTTC | CASSGTSGSYNEQFF
TRBJ1-1 | TRBV2 | TRBD1 | NA | TGTGCCAGCAGTCCCCGGACAGGTTCGACCGAATCTTTCTTT | CASSPRTGSTESFF
TRBJ2-5 | TRBV5-4 | TRBD1 | NA | TGTGCCAGCAGCTTAGTGGACAGGTTAGGCCAAGAGACCCAGTACTTC | CASSLVDRLGQETQYF
TRBJ2-2 | TRBV6-1 | NA | NA | TGTGCCAGCAGTTTCCAGGGTTCCGGGGAGCTGTTTTTT | CASSFQGSGELFF
TRBJ2-1 | TRBV7-3 | TRBD2 | NA | TGTGCCAGCAGCCCTGGGGAGCGGGAGTATACTGAGCAGTTCTTC | CASSPGEREYTEQFF
TRBJ1-2 | TRBV12-5 | TRBD1 | NA | TGTGCTAGTGGTTTGGGACAGGGCTATGGCTACACCTTC | CASGLGQGYGYTF
TRBJ2-1 | TRBV7-8 | NA | NA | TGTGCCAGCAGCCCATCGGGTTCGAGAACCTACAATGAGCAGTTCTTC | CASSPSGSRTYNEQFF
TRBJ2-7 | TRBV19 | TRBD1 | NA | TGTGCCAGTAAACCGAGACAGGGGGCGTCCTACGAGCAGTACTTC | CASKPRQGASYEQYF
TRBJ1-4 | TRBV7-3 | NA | NA | TGTGCCAGCAGTTGGGACGCGGGGGAAAAACTGTTTTTT | CASSWDAGEKLFF
TRBJ2-7 | TRBV18 | NA | NA | TGTGCCAGCTCACCAATGTCCCCGACAGCCTCCTACGAGCAGTACTTC | CASSPMSPTASYEQYF
TRBJ1-4 | TRBV7-9 | TRBD1 | NA | TGTGCCAGCAGGCAGGGGGCGCAACGCGAAAAACTGTTTTTT | CASRQGAQREKLFF
TRBJ2-4 | TRBV19 | TRBD2 | NA | TGTGCCAGTAGTATCGGTGGGAGGGCCGGGAACATTCAGTACTTC | CASSIGGRAGNIQYF
TRBJ2-3 | TRBV6-5 | NA | NA | TGTGCCAGCAGTTACGGGGGAGGACCCACAGATACGCAGTATTTT | CASSYGGGPTDTQYF
TRBJ2-7 | TRBV28 | NA | NA | TGTGCCAGCAGTTTTCCCGGGGATAGCTCCTACGAGCAGTACTTC | CASSFPGDSSYEQYF
TRBJ2-2 | TRBV9 | NA | NA | TGTGCCAGCACCACCACGGGGACCGGGGAGCTGTTTTTT | CASTTTGTGELFF
TRBJ2-7 | TRBV27 | NA | NA | TGTGCCAGCAGCCCCCCAGGAGGGCACGAGCAGTACTTC | CASSPPGGHEQYF
TRBJ1-2 | TRBV6-5 | TRBD1 | NA | TGTGCCAGCAGTTACACGGGACAGCTTAACTATGGCTACACCTTC | CASSYTGQLNYGYTF
TRBJ1-4 | TRBV30 | NA | NA | TGTGCCTGGAATTACGGCATTTCGGGTGAAAAACTGTTTTTT | CAWNYGISGEKLFF
TRBJ2-5 | TRBV6-5 | TRBD2 | NA | TGTGCCAGCAGTTACTTACGGACTAGCGGGATGGAGACCCAGTACTTC | CASSYLRTSGMETQYF
TRBJ1-5 | TRBV6-6 | TRBD1 | few | TGTGCCAGCCTGGGACAGGGGGGCAATCAGCCCCAGCATTTT | CASLGQGGNQPQHF
TRBJ1-6 | TRBV7-2 | NA | NA | TGTGCCAGCAGCCGTTTATCGGGACGGGGGAATTCACCCCTCCACTTT | CASSRLSGRGNSPLHF
TRBJ1-2 | TRBV2 | NA | NA | TGTGCCAGCAGGGAGGACAGTACTGGCTACACCTTC | CASREDSTGYTF
TRBJ2-3 | TRBV13 | TRBD1 | NA | TGTGCCAGCAGCTTAGTGCAGGGGGCAGCTATAGATACGCAGTATTTT | CASSLVQGAAIDTQYF
TRBJ2-7 | TRBV5-1 | TRBD2 | NA | TGCGCCAGCAGCTTGGGACTAGCGGGGGGGGCCTACGAGCAGTACTTC | CASSLGLAGGAYEQYF
TRBJ2-7 | TRBV6-1 | TRBD1 | NA | TGTGCCAGCAGGGGAGGGACAGGGTGGGCCTACGAGCAGTACTTC | CASRGGTGWAYEQYF
TRBJ2-7 | TRBV5-1 | TRBD1 | NA | TGCGCCAGCAGCTGGGGACAGAGCTCCTACGAGCAGTACTTC | CASSWGQSSYEQYF
TRBJ1-2 | TRBV28 | NA | NA | TGTGCCAGCAGCTCCCCCCTACAGGGTGACCTTTATGGCTACACCTTC | CASSSPLQGDLYGYTF
TRBJ1-1 | TRBV4-3 | TRBD1 | few | TGCGCCAGCAGCCAAGCGGGGGACAGGGTGGACACTGAAGCTTTCTTT | CASSQAGDRVDTEAFF
TRBJ2-5 | TRBV28 | NA | NA | TGTGCCCCCAGGCAGCCTGAACCCGGGACCCAGTACTTC | CAPRQPEPGTQYF
TRBJ2-7 | TRBV30 | NA | NA | TGTGCCTGGGCTGGGGGGGGCCTCTACGAGCAGTACTTC | CAWAGGGLYEQYF
TRBJ1-2 | TRBV28 | TRBD1 | few | TGTGCCAGCAGTCTGGGACAGGGGGTTGGCTACACCTTC | CASSLGQGVGYTF
TRBJ2-2 | TRBV5-1 | NA | NA | TGCGCCAGCAGCAAAATCCCAGGGACCGGGGAGCTGTTTTTT | CASSKIPGTGELFF
TRBJ2-1 | TRBV11-2 | TRBD1 | NA | TGTGCCAGCAGCTTAAGTACAGGGGTCTACAATGAGCAGTTCTTC | CASSLSTGVYNEQFF
TRBJ2-7 | TRBV5-1 | NA | once | TGCGCCGGCAGCTTGGACGCGGCCAACTACGAGCAGTACTTC | CAGSLDAANYEQYF
TRBJ2-7 | TRBV5-1 | TRBD1 | once | TGCGCCAGCAGCCCAAGCTTGGGACAGGGCTACGAGCAGTACTTC | CASSPSLGQGYEQYF
TRBJ2-3 | TRBV7-9 | TRBD2 | NA | TGTGCCAGCAGCACACCTACTAGCGGGTACACAGATACGCAGTATTTT | CASSTPTSGYTDTQYF
TRBJ2-3 | TRBV13 | TRBD2 | NA | TGTGCCAGCAGCTTAAGGCGGGGGGTAGATACGCAGTATTTT | CASSLRRGVDTQYF
TRBJ1-1 | TRBV9 | NA | NA | TGTGCCAGCACTTCTCCGAGGGGAGGGATGAACACTGAAGCTTTCTTT | CASTSPRGGMNTEAFF
TRBJ2-1 | TRBV5-1 | TRBD2 | NA | TGCGCCAGCAGCCATCCTAGCGGGAGGGCCTTTCCGCCCCCCTACAATGAGCAGTTCTTC | CASSHPSGRAFPPPYNEQFF
TRBJ2-4 | TRBV18 | TRBD2 | NA | TGTGCCAGCTCACCACCGGGACTAGCACAGAACATTCAGTACTTC | CASSPPGLAQNIQYF
TRBJ2-3 | TRBV30 | TRBD2 | NA | TGTGCCTGGAGTTTAGGACTAGCTACAGATACGCAGTATTTT | CAWSLGLATDTQYF
TRBJ1-5 | TRBV18 | NA | NA | TGTGCCAGCTCAGAATTCGGGGCGGGAAGCAATCAGCCCCAGCATTTT | CASSEFGAGSNQPQHF
TRBJ2-7 | TRBV6-1 | TRBD1 | NA | TGTGCCAGCAGTGACCGGGACAGGGGGCAGTACGAGCAGTACTTC | CASSDRDRGQYEQYF
TRBJ2-7 | TRBV7-3 | TRBD2 | NA | TGTGCCAGCAGTCATGGGCTAGCGGGAGAGTACGAGCAGTACTTC | CASSHGLAGEYEQYF
TRBJ2-2 | TRBV7-3 | NA | NA | TGTGCCAGCAGCTTAACCGTCACCGGGGAGCTGTTTTTT | CASSLTVTGELFF
TRBJ1-5 | TRBV30 | NA | few | TGTGCCTGGAGGGGCCGCAACAATCAGCCCCAGCATTTT | CAWRGRNNQPQHF
TRBJ2-7 | TRBV19 | TRBD1 | NA | TGTGCCAGTAACTCCGCGGGACAGGGAACCTACGAGCAGTACTTC | CASNSAGQGTYEQYF
TRBJ2-7 | TRBV18 | TRBD1 | once | TGTGCCAGCTCAGAGTCGACAGGGCCCTACGAGCAGTACTTC | CASSESTGPYEQYF
TRBJ2-7 | TRBV27 | TRBD1 | NA | TGTGCCAGCAGTCTCGACAGGGACCTCGGCTACGAGCAGTACTTC | CASSLDRDLGYEQYF
TRBJ2-5 | TRBV5-6 | TRBD2 | NA | TGTGCCAGCGGAACGAGGAGCGGGGGGTACCAAGAGACCCAGTACTTC | CASGTRSGGYQETQYF
TRBJ2-3 | TRBV7-2 | TRBD2 | NA | TGTGCCAGCAGCTCACGAGTGTACGGGAGGGGAGAAGAGAGAGGTACGCAGTATTTT | CASSSRVYGRGEERGTQYF